The 23 T cell receptor beta chains in this list originate from one sample, sequenced in a study of T cell responses to AZD1222 COVID-19 vaccine. TCRdb's copy holds only in-frame clones and misses some; the assay was immunoSEQ multiplex PCR. The table shows 240,000 or so clones, with more than 85% occurring only once. The source was peripheral blood, collected on day 0 of AZD1222 vaccination. The source of these receptors is an adult in good health.

The V gene is TRBV11-2, the J gene TRBJ2-1; 12 bases are a match to TRBD2. Unmatched junction bases numbered 6, after V lost 5 bases and J lost 1 base. This CDR3 region has 17 residues. Germline CDR1 and CDR2: SGHAT and FQNNGV. DNA of the CDR3: TGTGCCAGCAGCCAGACTAGCGGGGGCGCTTCCTACAATGAGCAGTTCTTC. Translated: CASSQTSGGASYNEQFF.

The chain recombines TRBV4-1 with TRBJ2-4; no firm D call. The length of the CDR3 is 14 residues. Trimming stripped 4 bases from V and 13 bases from J, with 20 bases between. Germline V gene sequence: CDR1 MGHRA, CDR2 YSYEKL. The CDR3 here is CASSPRETGENQYF. CDR3 nucleotide sequence: TGCGCCAGCAGCCCACGCGAGACGGGTGAAAACCAGTACTTC.

The chain is built from TRBV7-9 and TRBJ2-3; D may be TRBD2 (6 bases). The germline V gene encodes CDR1 SEHNR and CDR2 FQNEAQ (reference sequence). Trimming cost V 5 bases and J 0 bases, with 12 bases left between them. This CDR3 has 15 amino acids. DNA for the CDR3: TGTGCCAGCAGCGGTACTAGCCTGAGCACAGATACGCAGTATTTT. Translated, it gives CASSGTSLSTDTQYF.

The V call is TRBV4-1, the J call TRBJ2-7; TRBD2 matches at 13 bases. This CDR3 region has 19 residues. The V segment lost 3 bases and the J segment 4 bases; nucleotides outside the gene matches: 15. Germline V lookup: CDR1 MGHRA, CDR2 YSYEKL. The CDR3 is CASSQGRARTSGSKYEQYF. The CDR3 DNA reads as TGCGCCAGCAGCCAGGGGCGGGCCAGGACTAGCGGGAGTAAATACGAGCAGTACTTC.

The rearrangement uses TRBV5-1 and TRBJ2-1, with D unclear. The CDR3 is made up of 12 amino acids. Germline V gene lookup returns CDR1 SGHRS and CDR2 YFSETQ. The V and J ends lost 4 bases and 14 bases respectively, with 16 bases between them. The CDR3 is CASSDPAGGKFF. In DNA form, the CDR3 reads TGCGCCAGCAGCGACCCGGCCGGTGGGAAGTTCTTC.

The chain carries TRBV7-8 and TRBJ2-2; D unclear. The CDR3 is 18 amino acids. V lost 7 bases and J 1 base, leaving 22 bases between the germline ends. CDR1 and CDR2 from the germline V gene are SGHVS and FQNEAQ. This CDR3 reads CASNPSFEWRLNTGELFF. In DNA, the CDR3 is TGTGCCAGCAACCCCTCGTTCGAGTGGCGGTTGAACACCGGGGAGCTGTTTTTT.

As for this clone: Other DNA sequences of this sample code for an identical CDR3. This sequence joins TRBV19 and TRBJ2-5; D unclear. The germline gives CDR1 LNHDA, CDR2 SQIVND (reference sequence). The CDR3 is made up of 14 amino acids. The ends were cut back, 2 bases at V and 2 bases at J, with 9 bases in the middle. The CDR3 sequence is CASSITAGQETQYF. The CDR3 region has the DNA TGTGCCAGTAGTATAACGGCCGGACAAGAGACCCAGTACTTC.

The genes are TRBV4-1 and TRBJ2-1, with TRBD2 matching over 8 bases. V lost 2 bases, J lost 16 bases, and 13 bases stayed unmatched. Per germline, CDR1 MGHRA and CDR2 YSYEKL. CDR3 length equals 14 residues. The CDR3 region is CASSQPGGGPLIFF. The DNA of the CDR3 is TGCGCCAGCAGCCAACCAGGCGGGGGGCCCTTGATCTTCTTC.

J is TRBJ1-4 and V is TRBV28, with 8 bases matching TRBD1. V lost 9 bases, J lost 0 bases, and 6 bases stayed unmatched. Germline assignment: CDR1 MDHEN and CDR2 SYDVKM. There are 15 residues in the CDR3. CDR3 sequence (DNA): TGTGCCAGTATACAGGGGGGGGCAACTAATGAAAAACTGTTTTTT. Its protein is CASIQGGATNEKLFF.

J is TRBJ2-3 and V is TRBV30; TRBD1 aligns across 8 bases. Germline V gene data show CDR1 as GTSNPN and CDR2 as SVGIG (reference sequence). The CDR3 has 13 residues. With V trimmed by 2 bases and J by 3 bases, 1 base remained unmatched. CDR3 coding DNA: TGTGCCTGGAGTTACAGGGGGACAGATACGCAGTATTTT. Translation gives CAWSYRGTDTQYF.

This clone has more than one count but fewer than ten. The rearrangement links TRBV18 to TRBJ2-1; no reliable D call. CDR1 is KGHSH, CDR2 LQKENI, per germline. CDR3 length: 12 residues. With 3 bases removed from V and 5 bases from J, the gap between germline ends came to 5 bases. CDR3 coding DNA: TGTGCCAGCTCACCGTCGGACAATGAGCAGTTCTTC. Translating gives CASSPSDNEQFF.

The CDR3 DNA sequence: TGTGCCAGCGCCGCAGGGGGCCTCCCCGTCTACTACGAGCAGTACTTC. Encoded protein: CASAAGGLPVYYEQYF. V usage is TRBV6-6 and J usage is TRBJ2-7, with 8 bases aligning to TRBD1. CDR3 length: 16 amino acids. CDR1 and CDR2 from the germline V gene are MNHNY and SVGAGI (reference sequence). Germline trimming cut 8 bases from V and 3 bases from J; bases unmatched to any gene: 15.

Only a few counts were recorded for this clone. The genes are TRBV28 and TRBJ2-2; TRBD1 might be the D (5 bases). The CDR3 loop spans 14 amino acids. Germline V gene data show CDR1 as MDHEN and CDR2 as SYDVKM. Between the trimmed V and J ends, which lost 11 bases and 1 base, there was a span of 14 bases. Here the CDR3 reads CAALATENTGELFF. DNA of the CDR3: TGTGCCGCGCTCGCGACAGAGAACACCGGGGAGCTGTTTTTT.

The chain uses TRBV2 and TRBJ1-2; TRBD1 might be the D (6 bases). The V and J ends lost 7 bases and 4 bases respectively, with 13 bases between them. The CDR3 runs 13 residues. Germline V CDR1 and CDR2: SNHLY, FYNNEI. The chain's CDR3 is CASTRGLVYGYTF. The CDR3 coding sequence is TGTGCCAGCACCAGGGGTTTAGTCTATGGCTACACCTTC.

The rearrangement links TRBV25-1 to TRBJ1-1; 11 positions agree with TRBD1. Germline-derived CDR1 and CDR2 are MGHDK and SYGVNS. After removal of 3 bases from V and 5 bases from J, the junction contained 5 bases not matched to a gene. The CDR3 totals 15 residues. CDR3 loop: CASSDSGTGGTEAFF. CDR3 sequence (DNA): TGTGCCAGCAGTGACTCGGGGACAGGGGGGACTGAAGCTTTCTTT. The complete variable domain, with remaining parts taken from reference TRBV25-1 and TRBJ1-1, reads EADIYQTPRYLVIGTGKKITLECSQTMGHDKMYWYQQDPGMELHLIHYSYGVNSTEKGDLSSESTVSRIRTEHFPLTLESARPSHTSQYLCASSDSGTGGTEAFFGQGTRLTVV.

The chain links TRBV24-1 to TRBJ2-1; D tentatively fits TRBD1 or TRBD2 (5 bases each). There are 12 residues in the CDR3. CDR1 KGHDR and CDR2 SFDVKD come from the germline V gene. V lost 3 bases to trimming and J lost 9 bases, with 8 bases between them. The CDR3 sequence is CATSDVGTEQFF. The CDR3 DNA sequence: TGTGCCACCAGTGATGTGGGGACTGAGCAGTTCTTC.

This chain joins TRBV12-3 or TRBV12-4 and TRBJ1-1; D might be TRBD1 (5 bases). V gave up 3 bases and J gave up 4 bases, with 9 bases separating them. This CDR3 comprises 13 residues. CDR3 sequence: CASSLEGFTEAFF. CDR3 bases: TGTGCCAGCAGTTTGGAGGGGTTCACTGAAGCTTTCTTT.

This sequence joins TRBV28 and TRBJ1-5; perhaps TRBD1 as D (6 bases). The germline CDR1 and CDR2 sequences are MDHEN and SYDVKM. Trimming removed 7 bases at V and 5 bases at J, with 24 bases between. The CDR3 length is 17 residues. In DNA form, the CDR3 reads TGTGCCAGCACCCCCGGGGGGCAGGGGTCCTCGGATCAGCCCCAGCATTTT. It specifies CASTPGGQGSSDQPQHF.

The chain employs TRBV15 and TRBJ2-5, with D hard to call. This CDR3 is 14 amino acids long. V lost 0 bases, J lost 3 bases, and 8 bases lay in between. Per germline, CDR1 LNHNV and CDR2 YYDKDF (reference sequence). In DNA form, the CDR3 reads TGTGCCACCAGCAGAGAGGCTAAGAAAGAGACCCAGTACTTC. Protein: CATSREAKKETQYF.

This chain uses TRBV9 with TRBJ2-2; no definite D call. This CDR3 contains 18 residues. The germline gives CDR1 SGDLS, CDR2 YYNGEE. V was clipped by 0 bases and J by 1 base, with 16 bases between them. Written as DNA, the CDR3 is TGTGCCAGCAGCGTAGGCCCGCCCGGGTGGGAGAACACCGGGGAGCTGTTTTTT. Translated: CASSVGPPGWENTGELFF. Together with reference TRBV9 and TRBJ2-2, the CDR3 gives the full variable domain: DSGVTQTPKHLITATGQRVTLRCSPRSGDLSVYWYQQSLDQGLQFLIQYYNGEERAKGNILERFSAQQFPDLHSELNLSSLELGDSALYFCASSVGPPGWENTGELFFGEGSRLTVL.

The chain joins TRBV28 to TRBJ2-7; D ambiguous. Germline CDR1 is MDHEN and CDR2 is SYDVKM. This CDR3 is built from 16 residues. Deletions cut 6 bases from V and 2 bases from J, with 20 bases between. The CDR3 sequence: CASRTNRAGEPYEQYF. The CDR3 DNA follows: TGTGCCAGCAGGACAAATAGGGCAGGCGAACCCTACGAGCAGTACTTC. The whole variable domain, remainder taken from reference TRBV28 and TRBJ2-7, is DVKVTQSSRYLVKRTGEKVFLECVQDMDHENMFWYRQDPGLGLRLIYFSYDVKMKEKGDIPEGYSVSREKKERFSLILESASTNQTSMYLCASRTNRAGEPYEQYFGPGTRLTVT.

V usage is TRBV13 and J usage is TRBJ2-7; 9 positions agree with TRBD1. The junction had 5 bases not matched to a gene; V was cut back by 3 bases and J by 2 bases. This CDR3 spans 15 amino acids. Germline CDR1 PRHDT, CDR2 FYEKMQ (reference sequence). This chain's CDR3 is CASSFTGGKTYEQYF. The CDR3, as DNA: TGTGCCAGCAGCTTCACAGGGGGCAAGACCTACGAGCAGTACTTC.

The rearrangement links TRBV2 to TRBJ1-3, with TRBD1 identical over 8 bases. Germline V gives CDR1 SNHLY, CDR2 FYNNEI. The CDR3 length is 17 residues. V shed 2 bases, J shed 3 bases, and the junction held 9 bases outside the gene matches. The CDR3 loop reads CASSERGPGGIGNTIYF. CDR3 bases: TGTGCCAGCAGTGAACGCGGGCCAGGGGGCATTGGAAACACCATATATTTT. The entire variable domain, with the rest obtained from reference TRBV2 and TRBJ1-3, is as follows: EPEVTQTPSHQVTQMGQEVILRCVPISNHLYFYWYRQILGQKVEFLVSFYNNEISEKSEIFDDQFSVERPDGSNFTLKIRSTKLEDSAMYFCASSERGPGGIGNTIYFGEGSWLTVV.